Presented here are 6 T cell receptor beta chains from one specimen sequenced in a study of cytotoxic CD8 clonotypes in ibrutinib-treated CLL (dated by TCRdb to the early 2020s). Library preparation was by the immunoSEQ multiplex PCR assay. In its TCRdb copy, this immuneACCESS table keeps in-frame sequences only and misses some clones. Where compared with another copy, unresolved V genes explain less than half of these, and the others have no known cause. The sample table records roughly 160,000 clones; about four fifths of these occur just once. In total, the top ten clones hold roughly 2% of the sample. In the paper's terms, the time point label means: more than 10 months on ibrutinib. The sequencing used PBMCs, collected after 12 months of ibrutinib treatment. These receptors originate from a human donor with chronic lymphocytic leukemia.

V gene TRBV23-1 combines with J gene TRBJ2-5; possibly TRBD1 or TRBD2 for D (5 bases each). TRBV23-1 is an ORF; its function is uncertain. V dropped 7 bases and J dropped 5 bases, with 17 bases sitting between them. CDR3 length: 14 residues. This CDR3 is CASIPLGVEETQYF. DNA for the CDR3: TGCGCCAGCATCCCCTTGGGGGTTGAGGAGACCCAGTACTTC.

This clone showed up just a few times. This chain connects TRBV28 to TRBJ2-2; 9 bases fit TRBD1. In germline, CDR1 is MDHEN, CDR2 SYDVKM. J lost 6 bases, V lost 7 bases, and 12 bases had no gene match. CDR3 length equals 16 residues. The CDR3 nucleotides read TGTGCCAGCACCTGGACCGGGACAGGGCAAGCCGGGGAGCTGTTTTTT. This sequence encodes CASTWTGTGQAGELFF.

This clone was seen a single time. The chain couples TRBV29-1 to TRBJ2-3; possible D gene TRBD2, 5 bases. This CDR3 has 12 residues. The germline V gene has CDR1 SQVTM and CDR2 ANQGSEA. Trimming left V 0 bases short and J 5 bases short, with 6 bases between. The chain's CDR3 is CSVEDGGDTQYF. CDR3 sequence (DNA): TGCAGCGTTGAAGATGGAGGAGATACGCAGTATTTT.

As concerns this clone: A read error may produce the germline difference seen at one junction end. The V gene is TRBV7-3, the J gene TRBJ2-3; 7 bases fit TRBD2. The germline CDR1 and CDR2 sequences are SGHTA and FQGTGA. The CDR3 has 15 amino acids. The CDR3 bases are TGTGCCAGCAGCCCAACGGCGACTAGCAGAGATACGCAGTATTTT. The encoded protein is CASSPTATSRDTQYF.

This clone was seen a handful of times. CDR3: CASSTGNSGANVLTF. DNA for the CDR3: TGTGCCAGCAGCACCGGAAACTCTGGGGCCAACGTCCTGACTTTC. The gene calls are TRBV5-4 and TRBJ2-6; no definite D call. CDR3 size: 15 residues. Trimming left V 4 bases short and J 0 bases short, with 8 bases between. Looked up from germline, CDR1 is SGHNT and CDR2 is YYREEE (reference sequence).

This sequence joins TRBV7-2 and TRBJ2-1, with 9 bases identical to TRBD2. Germline V gene data show CDR1 as SGHTA and CDR2 as FQGNSA. Trimming cost V 5 bases and J 4 bases; bases outside gene matches: 9. The length of the CDR3 is 16 residues. The CDR3 spells CASSPRLAEIYNEQFF. CDR3 nucleotide sequence: TGTGCCAGCAGCCCTCGACTAGCGGAGATATACAATGAGCAGTTCTTC. Looking up the rest from reference TRBV7-2 and TRBJ2-1 gives the full variable domain: GAGVSQSPSNKVTEKGKDVELRCDPISGHTALYWYRQSLGQGLEFLIYFQGNSAPDKSGLPSDRFSAERTGGSVSTLTIQRTQQEDSAVYLCASSPRLAEIYNEQFFGPGTRLTVL.